This entry lists 24 T cell receptor beta chains sequenced from one sample in a study of blood T cells in healthy people across ages. The authors ran a second PCR of roughly 6 to 12 cycles using a sample-barcoded 5' primer and a J-beta primer mix. TCRdb analysed the 5' RACE reads with MiXCR anew, one entry per CDR3 protein. In the table there are about 1,500,000 distinct CDR3 sequences, approximately 28% of which are singletons. The sequenced sample was blood. The receptors were sampled from a woman aged 25 to 39 in good health.

This clonotype came up a few times. The V call is TRBV6-1, the J call TRBJ2-3; TRBD2 agrees at 9 bases. J was trimmed by 6 bases and V by 6 bases; bases with no gene match: 19. CDR1 and CDR2 (germline): MNHNS, SASEGT. The CDR3 length is 18 residues. CDR3: CASRRSGRFSGSADTQYF. The CDR3, as DNA: TGTGCCAGCAGGAGGAGCGGGAGGTTTTCTGGCTCCGCTGATACGCAGTATTTT.

In its sample, this clonotype was seen a few times. The chain couples TRBV6-2 or TRBV6-3 to TRBJ2-1; 14 bases fit TRBD2. The CDR3 consists of 17 residues. The V gene end was trimmed by 6 bases and the J gene end by 15 bases; junction bases not matched to a gene: 19. Germline V lookup: CDR1 MNHEY, CDR2 SVGEGT. This CDR3 reads CASSRDFRLAGGLHSFF. The CDR3 coding sequence is TGTGCCAGCAGCCGTGATTTCAGACTAGCGGGGGGGTTACACTCGTTCTTC.

The chain recombines TRBV2 with TRBJ2-1, with D tentatively TRBD1 (6 bases). Trimming removed 5 bases from V and 4 bases from J, with 15 bases in between. This CDR3 is built from 15 residues. The germline V gene has CDR1 SNHLY and CDR2 FYNNEI. The CDR3 is CASSKDSNFYNEQFF. The CDR3 DNA sequence: TGTGCCAGCAGTAAGGACAGCAACTTTTACAATGAGCAGTTCTTC.

The count of this clonotype is one. V usage is TRBV12-3 or TRBV12-4 and J usage is TRBJ2-6, with a possible D match to TRBD2 (5 bases). The CDR3 extends over 16 amino acids. The V gene lost 10 bases and the J gene lost 0 bases, with 16 bases spanning the gap. The CDR3, as DNA: TGTGCCAACAGCGGAGAGCTAAGCTCTGGGGCCAACGTCCTGACTTTC. Protein: CANSGELSSGANVLTF.

Many counts were recorded for this clonotype. Compared with germline, one end of the junction differs, possibly owing to a read error. The chain links TRBV5-1 to TRBJ1-1; D uncertain. Looked up from germline, CDR1 is SGHRS and CDR2 is YFSETQ. This CDR3 has 11 residues. The CDR3 DNA sequence: TGTGCCAGCAGTTGGGGCACTGAAGCTTTCTTT. This encodes CASSWGTEAFF.

J is TRBJ2-3 and V is TRBV4-1, with 8 bases matching TRBD2. The J segment lost 4 bases and the V segment lost 0 bases, leaving 3 bases of the junction unmatched. The germline V gene encodes CDR1 MGHRA and CDR2 YSYEKL. The length of the CDR3 is 15 residues. This CDR3 is CASSQDRTSPDTQYF. Here the CDR3 DNA reads TGCGCCAGCAGCCAAGATCGGACTAGCCCAGATACGCAGTATTTT.

The chain joins TRBV7-9 to TRBJ2-3; D unclear. The V gene lost 2 bases and the J gene lost 5 bases, with 14 bases spanning the gap. Germline V CDR1 and CDR2: SEHNR, FQNEAQ (reference sequence). The CDR3 length is 15 residues. The DNA of the CDR3 is TGTGCCAGCAGCTTATATTCCCTCCCCGGAGATACGCAGTATTTT. It codes for CASSLYSLPGDTQYF.

The chain couples TRBV20-1 to TRBJ1-5, with 7 bases identical to TRBD1. Germline CDR1 is DFQATT and CDR2 is SNEGSKA (reference sequence). There are 14 residues in the CDR3. V gave up 0 bases and J gave up 2 bases; unmatched junction bases: 1. The CDR3 coding sequence is TGCAGTGCTAGAGATGGACAGGGCAATCAGCCCCAGCATTTT. This translates into CSARDGQGNQPQHF.

This clonotype was observed many times. The chain links TRBV20-1 to TRBJ2-1; TRBD2 matches at 13 bases. The germline V gene has CDR1 DFQATT and CDR2 SNEGSKA (reference sequence). The CDR3 spans 15 residues. Losses at the gene ends were 1 base for V and 7 bases for J; bases not matched to a gene: 4. Here the CDR3 DNA reads TGCAGTGCTAGAGTACTAGCGGGAGGGCAGAATGAGCAGTTCTTC. Translating gives CSARVLAGGQNEQFF.

This clonotype has just a few counts. The V call is TRBV7-2, the J call TRBJ1-2; tentative D call: TRBD1 (6 bases). The CDR3 totals 15 residues. Germline lookup yields CDR1 SGHTA and CDR2 FQGNSA. Trimming took 3 bases from V and 2 from J, leaving 13 bases between them. CDR3 bases: TGTGCCAGCAGCTTCAGGACAGCGCAAAACTATGGCTACACCTTC. Translation: CASSFRTAQNYGYTF. Combining the CDR3 with reference TRBV7-2 and TRBJ1-2 gives the whole variable domain GAGVSQSPSNKVTEKGKDVELRCDPISGHTALYWYRQSLGQGLEFLIYFQGNSAPDKSGLPSDRFSAERTGGSVSTLTIQRTQQEDSAVYLCASSFRTAQNYGYTFGSGTRLTVV.

A word on this clonotype: Just one base apart from a much larger clone, this may be a read error. The chain carries TRBV11-1 and TRBJ2-7; D might be TRBD2 (6 bases). Per the germline V gene, CDR1 is SGHAT and CDR2 is FQDESV (reference sequence). This CDR3 is built from 15 residues. This CDR3 reads CAISPRDGGPYEQYF. The CDR3, as DNA: TGTGCTATCAGCCCACGGGACGGGGGTCCCTACGAGCAGTACTTC. The full variable domain, rest sourced from reference TRBV11-1 and TRBJ2-7, is EAEVAQSPRYKITEKSQAVAFWCDPISGHATLYWYRQILGQGPELLVQFQDESVVDDSQLPKDRFSAERLKGVDSTLKIQPAELGDSAMYLCAISPRDGGPYEQYFGPGTRLTVT.

This clonotype was detected a few times. The chain has TRBV7-2 and TRBJ2-5; TRBD2 is a possible D gene (6 bases). From germline, CDR1 is SGHTA and CDR2 FQGNSA. The CDR3 consists of 13 residues. Trimming removed 3 bases at V and 5 bases at J, with 10 bases between. The CDR3 protein is CASSFASAETQYF. The CDR3 DNA follows: TGTGCCAGCAGCTTTGCTAGCGCGGAGACCCAGTACTTC. Based on the CDR3 plus reference TRBV7-2 and TRBJ2-5, the full variable domain is GAGVSQSPSNKVTEKGKDVELRCDPISGHTALYWYRQSLGQGLEFLIYFQGNSAPDKSGLPSDRFSAERTGGSVSTLTIQRTQQEDSAVYLCASSFASAETQYFGPGTRLLVL.

V usage is TRBV7-2 and J usage is TRBJ2-3, with 14 bases matching TRBD2. Germline values: CDR1 SGHTA, CDR2 FQGNSA. CDR3 length: 17 residues. J gave up 4 bases and V 4 bases, and 7 bases lay outside the gene matches. In nucleotides, the CDR3 is TGTGCCAGCAGCTATACCGGGACTAGCGGGAGCGCAGATACGCAGTATTTT. Residues: CASSYTGTSGSADTQYF.

The chain links TRBV19 to TRBJ2-1, with 7 bases fitting TRBD2. The junction had 14 bases not matched to a gene; V was cut back by 5 bases and J by 10 bases. CDR3 length: 15 residues. The germline CDR1 and CDR2 sequences are LNHDA and SQIVND (reference sequence). The CDR3 DNA sequence: TGTGCCAGTAGTCCCGGGGGGTATGCGAACTTAGAGCAGTTCTTC. Residues: CASSPGGYANLEQFF.

V usage is TRBV11-2 and J usage is TRBJ2-5, with D perhaps given as TRBD1 or TRBD2 (5 bases each). V lost 6 bases and J 1 base, leaving 15 bases between the germline ends. This CDR3 contains 15 residues. Germline V CDR1 and CDR2: SGHAT, FQNNGV. CDR3: CASSQSGTSQETQYF. In DNA form, the CDR3 reads TGTGCCAGCAGTCAGTCCGGGACGTCCCAAGAGACCCAGTACTTC.

The J gene is TRBJ2-7, the V gene TRBV7-2; 11 bases are shared with TRBD1. The V and J ends lost 5 bases and 3 bases, in that order; junction bases with no gene match: 6. This CDR3 spans 15 amino acids. The germline V gene has CDR1 SGHTA and CDR2 FQGNSA. The CDR3 spells CASSTRGTGGYEQYF. CDR3 nucleotides: TGTGCCAGCAGCACTCGCGGGACAGGGGGCTACGAGCAGTACTTC.

This clonotype was counted at least ten times. The gene calls are TRBV25-1 and TRBJ1-1; D is undetermined. This CDR3 contains 14 residues. Germline V gene data show CDR1 as MGHDK and CDR2 as SYGVNS. Trimming cost V 1 base and J 1 base, with 7 bases left between them. For the CDR3, the DNA is TGTGCCAGCAGTGAATGGGCGGGGAACACTGAAGCTTTCTTT. It encodes CASSEWAGNTEAFF.

As regards this clonotype: This sequence may be a read error, since a much larger clone differs from it by one base. The J gene is TRBJ1-2, the V gene TRBV7-2, with D maybe TRBD1 (5 bases). Deletions cut 5 bases from V and 5 bases from J, with 12 bases between. The CDR3 totals 13 residues. The germline V gene encodes CDR1 SGHTA and CDR2 FQGNSA. Here the CDR3 DNA reads TGTACCAGCAGCCAAGGAGGGGCTTATGGCTACACCTTC. Its protein is CTSSQGGAYGYTF. Full variable domain (remainder filled in from reference TRBV7-2 and TRBJ1-2): GAGVSQSPSNKVTEKGKDVELRCDPISGHTALYWYRQSLGQGLEFLIYFQGNSAPDKSGLPSDRFSAERTGGSVSTLTIQRTQQEDSAVYLCTSSQGGAYGYTFGSGTRLTVV.

This clonotype was detected ten times or more. V is TRBV29-1 and J is TRBJ2-4, with a weak D call TRBD1 (5 bases). The CDR3 has 9 residues. Per germline, CDR1 SQVTM and CDR2 ANQGSEA. V lost 8 bases, J lost 13 bases, and 12 bases lay in between. The CDR3 DNA reads as TGCAGCCCTCCGGACACCCAGTACTTC. Its translation is CSPPDTQYF.

The rearrangement links TRBV28 to TRBJ1-2, with 7 bases fitting TRBD1. The germline V gene has CDR1 MDHEN and CDR2 SYDVKM. The CDR3 has 15 amino acids. V gave up 6 bases and J gave up 4 bases; unmatched junction bases: 11. The CDR3 protein is CASSPRDSLSYGYTF. In nucleotides, the CDR3 is TGTGCCAGCAGCCCCCGGGACAGCCTTAGCTATGGCTACACCTTC.

This clonotype was seen at least ten times. This chain links TRBV10-3 with TRBJ2-5; 12 positions match TRBD1. Germline V gene sequence: CDR1 ENHRY, CDR2 SYGVKD. The V and J ends lost 5 bases and 3 bases, in that order; junction bases with no gene match: 4. The CDR3 extends over 15 amino acids. CDR3 DNA sequence: TGTGCCATCAGTACCGGGACAGGGGGCGAAGAGACCCAGTACTTC. Its translation is CAISTGTGGEETQYF.

The gene calls are TRBV9 and TRBJ2-3, with D tentatively TRBD1 (5 bases). Germline CDR1 reads SGDLS; CDR2 reads YYNGEE. This CDR3 has 16 residues. V lost 0 bases and J 1 base, leaving 12 bases between the germline ends. CDR3: CASSVGGLGGTDTQYF. CDR3 DNA sequence: TGTGCCAGCAGCGTAGGCGGCCTAGGGGGCACAGATACGCAGTATTTT.

V usage is TRBV20-1 and J usage is TRBJ1-1; D may be TRBD1 (5 bases). The V gene lost 7 bases and the J gene lost 3 bases, with 18 bases spanning the gap. The length of the CDR3 is 14 residues. Germline lookup yields CDR1 DFQATT and CDR2 SNEGSKA (reference sequence). The DNA of the CDR3 is TGCAGTGTTAGTACGGGGGTGTGGGACACTGAAGCTTTCTTT. It specifies CSVSTGVWDTEAFF.

Ten or more counts support this clonotype. This chain joins TRBV20-1 and TRBJ2-7; 10 bases agree with TRBD1. After removal of 5 bases from V and 4 bases from J, the junction contained 5 bases not matched to a gene. CDR3 length: 13 amino acids. Germline V lookup: CDR1 DFQATT, CDR2 SNEGSKA (reference sequence). The CDR3 region is CSAGRDRGYEQYF. The CDR3 DNA reads as TGCAGTGCTGGACGGGACAGGGGTTACGAGCAGTACTTC.